A selection of T cell receptor beta chains follows, all from one sample in a study of shared clonotypes between healthy human individuals. Libraries were prepared by immunoSEQ multiplex PCR; TCRdb keeps only in-frame clonotypes and omits some of them. The profile covers 2 million to 3 million clones, with approximately 92% appearing a single time and under 0.15% taken by the ten largest. Sequenced sample: naive CD4+ T cells sorted from blood. The source is a man aged 18 to 30 in good health. Each CDR3 is given with its conserved first and last residue. The order of the fields is clone size, D gene, CDR3 length, J gene, V gene, CDR3 protein, CDR3 DNA. D genes are given only for firm matches. Size values are once, few and many counts, or a class for expanded clones, and some rows have none.

>-|-|14|TRBJ1-1|TRBV7-9
CASSFDILNTEAFF
TGTGCCAGCAGCTTTGATATTTTGAACACTGAAGCTTTCTTT
>-|-|14|TRBJ1-5|TRBV6-5
CASSRTGRYQPQHF
TGTGCCAGCAGTCGGACGGGGAGGTACCAGCCCCAGCATTTT
>-|TRBD1|17|TRBJ2-2|TRBV10-3
CAIRKPGQGSNTGELFF
TGTGCCATCAGAAAGCCGGGACAGGGCTCGAACACCGGGGAGCTGTTTTTT
>-|-|18|TRBJ2-1|TRBV6-1
CASSESTSGQVRYNEQFF
TGTGCCAGCAGTGAGTCCACTAGCGGACAGGTGCGGTACAATGAGCAGTTCTTC
>-|TRBD2|16|TRBJ2-3|TRBV2
CASGDSRRGGTDTQYF
TGTGCCAGCGGCGATTCCCGGCGGGGGGGCACAGATACGCAGTATTTT
>-|-|13|TRBJ2-7|TRBV7-7
CASSSRQGGEQYF
TGTGCTAGCAGCAGCAGACAGGGAGGCGAGCAGTACTTC
>-|-|15|TRBJ2-2|TRBV27
CAASRGGGKAGELFF
TGTGCCGCGAGCAGGGGAGGGGGTAAAGCCGGGGAGCTGTTTTTT
>-|-|16|TRBJ2-2|TRBV19
CASSHYGRVNTGELFF
TGTGCCAGTAGCCACTATGGCAGGGTTAACACCGGGGAGCTGTTTTTT
>-|-|13|TRBJ1-1|TRBV11-2
CASSFLVGTEAFF
TGTGCCAGCAGCTTTTTAGTGGGGACTGAAGCTTTCTTT
>-|TRBD2|14|TRBJ2-1|TRBV5-1
CASSLEASGGGEFF
TGCGCCAGCAGCTTGGAGGCTAGCGGGGGGGGCGAGTTCTTC
>-|-|17|TRBJ2-5|TRBV7-9
CASSLVVLKDFQETQYF
TGTGCCAGCAGCTTAGTTGTTTTAAAAGACTTCCAAGAGACCCAGTACTTC
>-|-|15|TRBJ1-1|TRBV25-1
CASTRQGGTNTEAFF
TGTGCCAGCACCAGGCAGGGTGGAACGAACACTGAAGCTTTCTTT
>-|-|12|TRBJ2-5|TRBV6-5
CASSYSSGTQYF
TGTGCCAGCAGTTACTCGAGTGGGACCCAGTACTTC
>-|-|15|TRBJ1-5|TRBV19
CASKERGLWNQPQHF
TGTGCCAGTAAGGAAAGAGGTTTATGGAATCAGCCCCAGCATTTT
>-|TRBD1|15|TRBJ1-6|TRBV7-2
CASSLGDRINSPLHF
TGTGCCAGCAGCTTAGGGGACAGAATTAATTCACCCCTCCACTTT
>once|-|13|TRBJ1-5|TRBV11-2
CASSLNSNQPQHF
TGTGCCAGCAGCCTAAATAGCAATCAGCCCCAGCATTTT
>-|-|14|TRBJ1-1|TRBV27
CASSQNGRNTEAFF
TGTGCCAGCAGCCAGAATGGACGGAACACTGAAGCTTTCTTT
>once|-|12|TRBJ2-3|TRBV7-2
CASSLDRYTQYF
TGTGCCAGCAGCTTAGACCGGTATACGCAGTATTTT
>-|TRBD1|12|TRBJ2-7|TRBV30
CAWSSGGYEQYF
TGTGCCTGGAGTTCAGGGGGTTACGAGCAGTACTTC
>once|-|12|TRBJ1-5|TRBV28
CASNEGYQPQHF
TGTGCCAGCAATGAGGGTTATCAGCCCCAGCATTTT
>-|-|15|TRBJ2-7|TRBV28
CASRAGSRASYEQYF
TGTGCCAGCAGGGCCGGGAGTCGGGCCTCCTACGAGCAGTACTTC
>-|-|13|TRBJ2-7|TRBV5-4
CASSLTGTYEQYF
TGTGCCAGCAGCTTGACGGGCACCTACGAGCAGTACTTC
>-|-|15|TRBJ2-7|TRBV5-1
CASSPGGTPGNGQYF
TGCGCCAGCAGCCCTGGCGGGACACCTGGAAATGGGCAGTACTTC
>-|-|11|TRBJ2-7|TRBV20-1
CSARSPPEQYF
TGCAGTGCTAGAAGCCCGCCCGAGCAGTACTTC
>-|-|13|TRBJ1-5|TRBV10-3
CAISESQAGSQHF
TGTGCCATCAGTGAGTCCCAGGCCGGGTCCCAGCATTTT
>-|-|13|TRBJ1-2|TRBV10-3
CAIGRQDNYGYTF
TGTGCCATCGGACGACAGGACAACTATGGCTACACCTTC
>-|-|14|TRBJ2-7|TRBV6-6
CASSTPTGSYEQYF
TGTGCCAGCAGTACCCCGACAGGTTCCTACGAGCAGTACTTC
>once|-|15|TRBJ1-6|TRBV27
CASSRGGIYNSPLHF
TGTGCCAGCAGTCGTGGGGGAATCTATAATTCACCCCTCCACTTT
>-|-|13|TRBJ2-1|TRBV30
CAWTQGSYNEQFF
TGTGCCTGGACCCAGGGGTCCTACAATGAGCAGTTCTTC
>-|-|13|TRBJ2-1|TRBV13
CASSLASGHEQFF
TGTGCCAGCAGCTTAGCCAGCGGGCATGAGCAGTTCTTC
>-|-|14|TRBJ1-1|TRBV5-1
CASSDPGLNTEAFF
TGCGCCAGTTCCGATCCGGGGTTGAACACTGAAGCTTTCTTT
>few|-|11|TRBJ1-2|TRBV30
CAWSTAYGYTF
TGTGCCTGGAGTACAGCGTATGGCTACACCTTC
>-|TRBD2|16|TRBJ2-3|TRBV9
CASSVQTSVSTDTQYF
TGTGCCAGCAGCGTACAGACTAGCGTGAGCACAGATACGCAGTATTTT
>-|TRBD2|16|TRBJ2-1|TRBV19
CASSAELAGPYNEQFF
TGTGCCAGTAGTGCCGAACTAGCGGGCCCCTACAATGAGCAGTTCTTC
>once|TRBD1|15|TRBJ1-5|TRBV15
CATSRDDRGNQPQHF
TGTGCCACCAGCAGGGACGACAGGGGGAATCAGCCCCAGCATTTT
>-|TRBD1|16|TRBJ1-4|TRBV25-1
CASSPGQGAMDEKLFF
TGTGCCAGCAGTCCGGGACAGGGGGCCATGGATGAAAAACTGTTTTTT
>-|TRBD1|17|TRBJ2-3|TRBV2
CASSGDRGEDSTDTQYF
TGTGCCAGCAGTGGGGACAGGGGCGAGGATAGCACAGATACGCAGTATTTT
>-|-|12|TRBJ1-2|TRBV2
CASQLLSGGYTF
TGTGCCAGCCAGCTCCTTTCAGGGGGCTACACCTTC
>once|TRBD1|16|TRBJ2-2|TRBV5-1
CASSLRGQRATGELFF
TGCGCCAGCAGCTTAAGGGGACAGAGGGCCACCGGGGAGCTGTTTTTT
>-|TRBD2|21|TRBJ2-1|TRBV5-1
CASSPGQEGASGRASYNEQFF
TGCGCCAGCAGCCCGGGTCAAGAGGGGGCCAGCGGGAGGGCCTCCTACAATGAGCAGTTCTTC
>-|-|15|TRBJ1-3|TRBV2
CASREEAGAGNTIYF
TGTGCCAGCCGGGAGGAGGCGGGTGCGGGAAACACCATATATTTT
>-|TRBD1|17|TRBJ2-2|TRBV11-2
CASSLRQTGVVTGELFF
TGTGCCAGCAGCCTACGACAGACAGGGGTAGTAACCGGGGAGCTGTTTTTT
>once|-|15|TRBJ2-7|TRBV7-9
CASSSWAAPRGEQYF
TGTGCCAGCAGCTCCTGGGCGGCCCCCCGAGGCGAGCAGTACTTC
>-|-|13|TRBJ2-3|TRBV7-9
CASSHPSTDTQYF
TGTGCCAGCAGTCACCCTAGCACAGATACGCAGTATTTT
>-|-|14|TRBJ1-4|TRBV6-5
CASGRGATNEKLFF
TGTGCCAGCGGGCGGGGAGCAACTAATGAAAAACTGTTTTTT
>-|-|16|TRBJ1-4|TRBV19
CASRQDAARTNEKLFF
TGTGCCAGTAGGCAGGACGCTGCGAGGACTAATGAAAAACTGTTTTTT
>-|-|16|TRBJ2-1|TRBV19
CASRKGTPGQYNEQFF
TGTGCCAGTAGAAAGGGTACTCCGGGACAATACAATGAGCAGTTCTTC
>-|-|14|TRBJ1-2|TRBV30
CAWSVQGVGYGYTF
TGTGCCTGGAGTGTACAGGGAGTTGGCTATGGCTACACCTTC
>once|-|17|TRBJ1-5|TRBV27
CASRSQGSLYSNQPQHF
TGTGCCAGCCGATCCCAGGGGTCCCTATATAGCAATCAGCCCCAGCATTTT
>-|-|16|TRBJ2-2|TRBV5-5
CASSLGPTVNTGELFF
TGTGCCAGCAGCTTGGGGCCGACAGTAAACACCGGGGAGCTGTTTTTT
>few|-|13|TRBJ2-7|TRBV10-1
CASSFGREYEQYF
TGCGCCAGCAGTTTCGGCAGGGAGTACGAGCAGTACTTC
>-|-|16|TRBJ2-2|TRBV9
CASSPVGGSNTGELFF
TGTGCCAGCAGCCCTGTAGGGGGTTCTAACACCGGGGAGCTGTTTTTT
>-|TRBD2|17|TRBJ2-5|TRBV10-3
CAIRGLAGGGGQETQYF
TGTGCCATCAGGGGACTAGCGGGAGGAGGAGGGCAAGAGACCCAGTACTTC
>-|TRBD1|13|TRBJ2-7|TRBV4-1
CASSPTGLYEQYF
TGCGCCAGCAGCCCGACAGGGCTCTACGAGCAGTACTTC
>-|-|15|TRBJ1-3|TRBV9
CASSVEGLPRNTIYF
TGTGCCAGCAGCGTAGAGGGCTTACCCCGAAACACCATATATTTT
>-|-|14|TRBJ1-1|TRBV6-5
CASSYAPKNTEAFF
TGTGCCAGCAGTTACGCTCCCAAGAACACTGAAGCTTTCTTT
>few|-|14|TRBJ1-1|TRBV6-1
CASSEVAGRTEAFF
TGTGCCAGCAGTGAAGTTGCAGGGAGAACTGAAGCTTTCTTT
>-|-|14|TRBJ2-1|TRBV10-2
CASSESGKHNEQFF
TGCGCCAGCAGTGAGTCGGGTAAACACAATGAGCAGTTCTTC
>-|-|14|TRBJ2-1|TRBV6-5
CASSVTPLANEQFF
TGTGCCAGCAGTGTCACGCCCCTAGCGAATGAGCAGTTCTTC
>-|TRBD1|15|TRBJ1-2|TRBV6-1
CASSVLDRGVSGYTF
TGTGCCAGCAGTGTACTCGACAGGGGGGTGAGTGGCTACACCTTC